The 7 T cell receptor beta chains listed next were all sequenced from one sample in a study of monozygotic twins with inflammatory bowel disease. From the 5' RACE reads, TCRdb lists one entry per CDR3 protein and no DNA. This table holds about 450,000 distinct CDR3 sequences. Sequenced input: blood. These receptors were taken from a human donor with ulcerative colitis or Crohn's disease, or a healthy co-twin of an affected twin (not recorded which).

CDR3 sequence: CASSRGQGSYEQYF. The genes are TRBV4-1 and TRBJ2-7; the D call of TRBD1 rests on TCRdb alone, since no DNA is present to check it. Germline V gene data show CDR1 as MGHRA and CDR2 as YSYEKL. The CDR3 totals 14 residues.

The chain uses TRBV27 and TRBJ1-1. The CDR3 has 12 amino acids. Germline V gives CDR1 MNHEY, CDR2 SMNVEV (reference sequence). The chain's CDR3 is CASLGMNTEAFF.

This rearrangement joins TRBV18 to TRBJ1-4; TCRdb's assignment of TRBD1 cannot be checked, as there is no DNA. The CDR3 is made up of 14 amino acids. Germline CDR1 is KGHSH and CDR2 is LQKENI. The CDR3 protein is CASSPSGLGEKLFF. Based on the CDR3 plus reference TRBV18 and TRBJ1-4, the full variable domain is NAGVMQNPRHLVRRRGQEARLRCSPMKGHSHVYWYRQLPEEGLKFMVYLQKENIIDESGMPKERFSAEFPKEGPSILRIQQVVRGDSAAYFCASSPSGLGEKLFFGSGTQLSVL.

The J gene is TRBJ2-1, the V gene TRBV5-1; TCRdb gives TRBD2 as the D gene, but with no DNA this cannot be confirmed. In germline, CDR1 is SGHRS, CDR2 YFSETQ. CDR3 size: 19 residues. The chain's CDR3 is CASSSFGTSGGSSYNEQFF.

V gene TRBV15 combines with J gene TRBJ1-5; the TCRdb D gene call, TRBD1, has no DNA to confirm it. CDR1 and CDR2 (germline): LNHNV, YYDKDF (reference sequence). The CDR3 extends over 16 amino acids. The CDR3: CATSRVGTGVSQPQHF.

The chain uses TRBV24-1 and TRBJ2-1; TCRdb indicates TRBD1, and absent DNA this call remains unverified. Germline CDR1 and CDR2: KGHDR and SFDVKD. The CDR3 is made up of 14 amino acids. The CDR3 protein is CATSDADRVNEQFF.

The chain is built from TRBV12-3 or TRBV12-4 and TRBJ1-2. CDR3 length: 12 residues. CDR3 in amino acids: CASSSSTYGYTF.